This T cell receptor (beta chain) was sequenced in a study of T cells in Graves' hyperthyroidism and ophthalmopathy. Across the whole study: Peripheral blood collection took place at initial diagnosis, before any treatment.

This CDR3 contains 17 residues. Germline CDR1 is SNHLY and CDR2 is FYNNEI. V was clipped by 0 bases and J by 4 bases; unmatched bases: 5. What was amplified from RNA transcripts were TCR beta CDR3 regions. First-round RT-PCR with HTBI primers amplified the TCR CDR3 region. TCRdb ran MiXCR on the multiplex PCR reads and lists one entry per CDR3 protein. The sample shows 300,000 to 500,000 distinct CDR3 sequences, around an eighth of them seen only once. This clonotype was observed at least ten times. The sample consisted of blood. The receptor was derived from a man aged 50 or older with Graves' ophthalmopathy. The chain is built from TRBV2 and TRBJ2-2, with 10 bases identical to TRBD2. The CDR3 region is CASSEARGLAATGELFF. In DNA form, the CDR3 reads TGTGCCAGCAGTGAAGCCCGAGGACTAGCGGCCACCGGGGAGCTGTTTTTT. The whole variable domain, filled in from reference TRBV2 and TRBJ2-2, reads EPEVTQTPSHQVTQMGQEVILRCVPISNHLYFYWYRQILGQKVEFLVSFYNNEISEKSEIFDDQFSVERPDGSNFTLKIRSTKLEDSAMYFCASSEARGLAATGELFFGEGSRLTVL.